Below, 25 T cell receptor beta chains from the same sample are listed, as sequenced in a study of beta chain features in type 1 diabetes. Study-level points and caveats: Moderate yet significant TCRB CDR3 shortening was seen in Type 1 diabetes patients in all four CD4+ subsets.

The antigens for these receptors are not known. Since all of the isolated RNA was reverse transcribed, expressed TCRB transcripts were what got sequenced. The repertoire was sequenced with immunoSEQ multiplex PCR; TCRdb's copy has only in-frame clones and lacks some. Counted here are a few hundred thousand clones, roughly an eighth occurring once; the ten biggest clones make up 0.015% to 0.02%. The sample taken for sequencing was naive CD4+ T cells from blood. The source is a man aged 25-45 years with type 1 diabetes.

This clone was counted a few times. The chain has TRBV27 and TRBJ1-1; D not certain. This CDR3 has 13 residues. Trimming took 4 bases from V and 2 from J, leaving 8 bases between them. The germline gives CDR1 MNHEY, CDR2 SMNVEV (reference sequence). The CDR3 sequence: CASSSHVNTEAFF. CDR3 nucleotides: TGTGCCAGCAGTTCACATGTAAACACTGAAGCTTTCTTT.

The chain couples TRBV14 to TRBJ2-5; possible D gene TRBD2, 6 bases. Germline V gene sequence: CDR1 SGHDN, CDR2 FVKESK. The CDR3 consists of 14 residues. Trimming stripped 3 bases from V and 6 bases from J, with 14 bases between. CDR3 DNA: TGTGCCAGCAGCCACTCGGGAGCTAGAAAGACCCAGTACTTC. This gives the protein CASSHSGARKTQYF.

The chain combines TRBV28 with TRBJ2-7; 8 bases are shared with TRBD1. V gave up 7 bases and J gave up 5 bases; unmatched junction bases: 13. The CDR3 spans 15 residues. Germline V gene data show CDR1 as MDHEN and CDR2 as SYDVKM. The CDR3 nucleotides are TGTGCCAGCAATCGCCTCGGAGGACAGGGAAACGAGCAGTACTTC. Its translation: CASNRLGGQGNEQYF.

V and J are TRBV6-5 and TRBJ2-7, with 9 bases lining up with TRBD2. This CDR3 spans 15 amino acids. V shed 0 bases and J 4 bases; nucleotides not matched to a gene: 4. Germline V CDR1 and CDR2: MNHEY, SVGAGI. This chain's CDR3 is CASSYSVAGGYEQYF. The CDR3 coding sequence is TGTGCCAGCAGTTACTCGGTTGCGGGAGGGTACGAGCAGTACTTC.

The V call is TRBV4-3, the J call TRBJ2-2, with 10 bases lining up with TRBD2. This CDR3 has 15 amino acids. Germline lookup yields CDR1 LGHNA and CDR2 YSLEER. Losses at the gene ends were 0 bases for V and 5 bases for J; bases not matched to a gene: 0. CDR3 region: CASSQELAGTGELFF. In DNA, the CDR3 is TGCGCCAGCAGCCAAGAACTAGCGGGAACCGGGGAGCTGTTTTTT.

The rearrangement joins TRBV19 to TRBJ2-7, with TRBD1 matching over 9 bases. The CDR3 length is 14 residues. The germline V gene encodes CDR1 LNHDA and CDR2 SQIVND (reference sequence). The ends lost 6 bases at V and 3 bases at J; junction bases unmatched: 6. CDR3 region: CASRETGGVYEQYF. The CDR3 region has the DNA TGTGCCAGTAGAGAGACAGGGGGAGTCTACGAGCAGTACTTC.

This clone was counted a few times. The chain couples TRBV19 to TRBJ2-6; the match to TRBD1 covers 7 bases. The junction had 15 bases not matched to a gene; V was cut back by 6 bases and J by 1 base. The CDR3 has 19 amino acids. CDR1 LNHDA and CDR2 SQIVND come from the germline V gene (reference sequence). In DNA, the CDR3 is TGTGCCAGTAGATCCCTCCGGTACAGGGGTAATTCTGGGGCCAACGTCCTGACTTTC. Amino acids: CASRSLRYRGNSGANVLTF.

This chain uses TRBV4-2 with TRBJ2-1, with D possibly matching TRBD1 (6 bases). CDR1 is LGHNA and CDR2 is YNFKEQ in the germline V gene. This CDR3 spans 15 amino acids. The V and J ends lost 2 bases and 0 bases respectively, with 8 bases between them. The CDR3 sequence: CASSQSGDSYNEQFF. The CDR3 coding sequence is TGTGCCAGCAGCCAATCAGGGGACTCCTACAATGAGCAGTTCTTC.

This clone was counted a few times. The chain carries TRBV9 and TRBJ2-2, with TRBD1 matching over 9 bases. The germline V gene has CDR1 SGDLS and CDR2 YYNGEE. CDR3 length: 15 amino acids. Trimming cost V 3 bases and J 4 bases; bases outside gene matches: 4. CDR3 region: CASSAGQGITGELFF. The CDR3 DNA reads as TGTGCCAGCAGCGCGGGACAGGGAATCACCGGGGAGCTGTTTTTT.

This chain connects TRBV9 to TRBJ1-2; D is ambiguous. V lost 4 bases and J 4 bases, leaving 14 bases between the germline ends. CDR3 length: 14 amino acids. In germline, CDR1 is SGDLS, CDR2 YYNGEE. In DNA form, the CDR3 reads TGTGCCAGCAGCCCTGAGGAGGAGGGCTATGGCTACACCTTC. It codes for CASSPEEEGYGYTF. Filled out from reference TRBV9 and TRBJ1-2, the complete variable domain reads DSGVTQTPKHLITATGQRVTLRCSPRSGDLSVYWYQQSLDQGLQFLIQYYNGEERAKGNILERFSAQQFPDLHSELNLSSLELGDSALYFCASSPEEEGYGYTFGSGTRLTVV.

The rearrangement joins TRBV15 to TRBJ2-7; unclear D gene. V was clipped by 2 bases and J by 5 bases, with 16 bases between them. Per germline, CDR1 LNHNV and CDR2 YYDKDF (reference sequence). The CDR3 sequence is 15 residues long. The CDR3 nucleotides are TGTGCCACCAGCAGAAGAACTACGATCCGCGACGAGCAGTACTTC. Translation gives CATSRRTTIRDEQYF.

This clone has only a few counts. The chain has TRBV7-8 and TRBJ1-3; D is undetermined. V lost 1 base, J lost 1 base, and 5 bases lay in between. Germline V gene lookup returns CDR1 SGHVS and CDR2 FQNEAQ. This CDR3 is built from 14 residues. This chain's CDR3 is CASSLVISGNTIYF. In DNA form, the CDR3 reads TGTGCCAGCAGCTTAGTTATTTCTGGAAACACCATATATTTT.

This clone was seen more than once but under ten times. The gene calls are TRBV11-2 and TRBJ2-1; TRBD1 agrees at 8 bases. Germline V CDR1 and CDR2: SGHAT, FQNNGV. V shed 6 bases, J shed 2 bases, and the junction held 9 bases outside the gene matches. The CDR3 spans 16 residues. CDR3 nucleotides: TGTGCCAGCAGTCCCTCAGGGGGCCAAACCTACAATGAGCAGTTCTTC. It yields the protein CASSPSGGQTYNEQFF.

This chain's CDR3 is CASTWGQYQPQHF. CDR3 bases: TGTGCCAGCACCTGGGGACAGTATCAGCCCCAGCATTTT. The V call is TRBV28, the J call TRBJ1-5; 7 bases align to TRBD1. The CDR3 is 13 residues long. The germline CDR1 and CDR2 sequences are MDHEN and SYDVKM. The ends lost 7 bases at V and 5 bases at J; junction bases unmatched: 5. The full variable domain, rest sourced from reference TRBV28 and TRBJ1-5, is DVKVTQSSRYLVKRTGEKVFLECVQDMDHENMFWYRQDPGLGLRLIYFSYDVKMKEKGDIPEGYSVSREKKERFSLILESASTNQTSMYLCASTWGQYQPQHFGDGTRLSIL.

This clone was seen only a few times. V gene TRBV7-2 combines with J gene TRBJ2-1; 7 bases fit TRBD1. The CDR3 sequence is 14 residues long. Germline lookup yields CDR1 SGHTA and CDR2 FQGNSA. V was clipped by 5 bases and J by 5 bases; unmatched bases: 6. The CDR3 DNA is TGTGCCAGCAGCCGAGGGGGCCCGAACAATGAGCAGTTCTTC. It specifies CASSRGGPNNEQFF.

The rearrangement links TRBV7-9 to TRBJ2-7, with 11 positions matching TRBD2. Germline lookup yields CDR1 SEHNR and CDR2 FQNEAQ (reference sequence). This CDR3 comprises 16 residues. The ends lost 5 bases at V and 2 bases at J; junction bases unmatched: 8. Here the CDR3 DNA reads TGTGCCAGCAGCCAGGACGGACTAGCGGGCACCTACGAGCAGTACTTC. Its translation is CASSQDGLAGTYEQYF.

This clone was picked up a small number of times. V usage is TRBV7-9 and J usage is TRBJ2-5, with 10 bases identical to TRBD1. Trimming took 5 bases from V and 5 from J; bases not matched to a gene: 8. The CDR3 sequence is 15 residues long. Germline values: CDR1 SEHNR, CDR2 FQNEAQ (reference sequence). CDR3 region: CASSRRDRGEETQYF. The CDR3 DNA reads TGTGCCAGCAGCCGACGGGACAGGGGTGAGGAGACCCAGTACTTC.

Only a few counts were recorded for this clone. V and J are TRBV7-2 and TRBJ1-2; 7 nucleotides line up with TRBD1. This CDR3 is 13 amino acids long. Losses at the gene ends were 6 bases for V and 6 bases for J; bases not matched to a gene: 7. The germline gives CDR1 SGHTA, CDR2 FQGNSA. The CDR3 is CASSSQGKDGYTF. CDR3 sequence (DNA): TGTGCCAGCAGTTCACAGGGGAAGGATGGCTACACCTTC.

The chain couples TRBV14 to TRBJ2-1; possibly TRBD2 for D (5 bases). CDR1 SGHDN and CDR2 FVKESK come from the germline V gene. Trimming stripped 1 base from V and 4 bases from J, with 11 bases between. This CDR3 comprises 15 residues. The CDR3 is CASSQVTGSYNEQFF. The CDR3 region has the DNA TGTGCCAGCAGCCAAGTGACGGGGTCGTACAATGAGCAGTTCTTC.

The CDR3 DNA reads as TGTGCCAGCAGCTTAGGAGGGACTTCAAGCTCCTACGAGCAGTACTTC. Translation gives CASSLGGTSSSYEQYF. This chain joins TRBV7-8 and TRBJ2-7, with D maybe TRBD2 (6 bases). Germline CDR1 and CDR2: SGHVS and FQNEAQ. Trimming cost V 1 base and J 0 bases, with 13 bases left between them. This CDR3 contains 16 residues. Full variable domain (remainder filled in from reference TRBV7-8 and TRBJ2-7): GAGVSQSPRYKVAKRGQDVALRCDPISGHVSLFWYQQALGQGPEFLTYFQNEAQLDKSGLPSDRFFAERPEGSVSTLKIQRTQQEDSAVYLCASSLGGTSSSYEQYFGPGTRLTVT.

CDR3 coding DNA: TGTGCCACCAGCTCCGGGACTAGCCCCTACAATGAGCAGTTCTTC. This gives the protein CATSSGTSPYNEQFF. V is TRBV15 and J is TRBJ2-1; TRBD2 aligns across 9 bases. Germline V gene lookup returns CDR1 LNHNV and CDR2 YYDKDF (reference sequence). The V and J ends lost 5 bases and 2 bases, in that order; junction bases with no gene match: 4. The CDR3 is 15 residues long.

The chain combines TRBV25-1 with TRBJ1-2, with 8 bases lining up with TRBD1. Germline-derived CDR1 and CDR2 are MGHDK and SYGVNS. V gave up 6 bases and J gave up 4 bases; unmatched junction bases: 10. CDR3 size: 15 residues. The CDR3 protein is CASSLPGQAAYGYTF. The DNA for the CDR3 is TGTGCCAGCAGCTTACCGGGACAGGCAGCCTATGGCTACACCTTC.

CDR3 coding DNA: TGTGCCAGCAGCGGCGGGTGGGTGGAAGGGGAGCTGTTTTTT. Translation gives CASSGGWVEGELFF. The J gene is TRBJ2-2, the V gene TRBV5-4; a weak D match, TRBD2 (5 bases). Germline V lookup: CDR1 SGHNT, CDR2 YYREEE (reference sequence). The CDR3 length is 14 residues. Trimming took off 4 bases at V and 8 bases at J, with 15 bases between the two ends.

In its sample, this clone was seen a few times. The chain joins TRBV9 to TRBJ2-2; 7 nucleotides align to TRBD2. The germline CDR1 and CDR2 sequences are SGDLS and YYNGEE. CDR3 length equals 15 residues. With 2 bases clipped from V and 6 bases from J, the junction kept 7 bases outside the gene matches. The CDR3 nucleotides read TGTGCCAGCAGCGTCGGAGCGGGAAAGGCCGGGGAGCTGTTTTTT. This translates into CASSVGAGKAGELFF.

The table lists this clone with a few counts. This chain joins TRBV9 and TRBJ1-5; D is ambiguous. The V end lost 0 bases, the J end lost 5 bases, and 6 bases lay between the germline ends. This CDR3 has 13 residues. Germline CDR1 reads SGDLS; CDR2 reads YYNGEE. In nucleotides, the CDR3 is TGTGCCAGCAGCGTAGGTTCCGATCAGCCCCAGCATTTT. Its translation is CASSVGSDQPQHF.